Presented here are 26 T cell receptor beta chains from one specimen sequenced in a study of T cell responses to AZD1222 COVID-19 vaccine. The repertoire was sequenced with immunoSEQ multiplex PCR; TCRdb's copy has only in-frame clones and lacks some. Here the sample spans about 130,000 clones, 89% being singletons. The starting material was peripheral blood, obtained 28 days after the second AZD1222 dose. These receptors all come from an adult who received the AZD1222 COVID-19 vaccine.

V usage is TRBV5-1 and J usage is TRBJ1-1, with a possible D match to TRBD1 (6 bases). Germline V gene sequence: CDR1 SGHRS, CDR2 YFSETQ. Trimming left V 4 bases short and J 1 base short, with 11 bases between. The CDR3 has 14 amino acids. The CDR3 sequence is CASSQGHSNTEAFF. CDR3 nucleotide sequence: TGCGCCAGCAGCCAGGGACACTCGAACACTGAAGCTTTCTTT.

This CDR3 is CASSWVGGDTEAFF. Written as DNA, the CDR3 is TGTGCCAGCAGCTGGGTAGGAGGGGACACTGAAGCTTTCTTT. The V call is TRBV7-9, the J call TRBJ1-1; TRBD1 might be the D (5 bases). The germline CDR1 and CDR2 sequences are SEHNR and FQNEAQ (reference sequence). The germline V and J ends were trimmed by 4 bases and 3 bases, with 12 bases remaining between them. The CDR3 spans 14 residues.

The V gene is TRBV9, the J gene TRBJ2-1; D might be TRBD2 (6 bases). This CDR3 has 16 residues. Germline loops: CDR1 SGDLS, CDR2 YYNGEE. V was cut by 4 bases and J by 1 base, with 15 bases left in between. CDR3 DNA sequence: TGTGCCAGCAGCTTCGCCGGGACTCAATCCTACAATGAGCAGTTCTTC. It is translated as CASSFAGTQSYNEQFF.

The chain recombines TRBV4-2 with TRBJ1-5, with D tentatively TRBD1 (5 bases). Germline V lookup: CDR1 LGHNA, CDR2 YNFKEQ. There are 14 residues in the CDR3. V gave up 0 bases and J gave up 6 bases, with 9 bases separating them. The CDR3 DNA is TGTGCCAGCAGCCAAGATTCGCAGGGTCAGCCCCAGCATTTT. Translated: CASSQDSQGQPQHF.

The J gene is TRBJ2-1, the V gene TRBV7-8; perhaps TRBD1 as D (6 bases). Germline CDR1 reads SGHVS; CDR2 reads FQNEAQ. V lost 5 bases and J lost 12, with 17 bases in between. CDR3 length equals 13 residues. Here the CDR3 reads CASSAYTGSGQFF. The DNA for the CDR3 is TGTGCCAGCAGCGCCTACACAGGGTCCGGGCAGTTCTTC. Full variable domain (remainder filled in from reference TRBV7-8 and TRBJ2-1): GAGVSQSPRYKVAKRGQDVALRCDPISGHVSLFWYQQALGQGPEFLTYFQNEAQLDKSGLPSDRFFAERPEGSVSTLKIQRTQQEDSAVYLCASSAYTGSGQFFGPGTRLTVL.

This clone was seen only a few times. V gene TRBV6-5 combines with J gene TRBJ2-7, with a tentative D call TRBD2 (5 bases). Germline assignment: CDR1 MNHEY and CDR2 SVGAGI. With 0 bases removed from V and 2 bases from J, the gap between germline ends came to 8 bases. CDR3 length: 14 residues. The CDR3 DNA is TGTGCCAGCAGTTACTCTCCCGGGACCTACGAGCAGTACTTC. It encodes CASSYSPGTYEQYF.

The chain recombines TRBV2 with TRBJ1-1, with D possibly matching TRBD1 (5 bases). There are 15 residues in the CDR3. Germline CDR1 reads SNHLY; CDR2 reads FYNNEI. V was shortened by 1 base and J by 5 bases, with 14 bases between the two germline ends. CDR3 bases: TGTGCCAGCAGTGAAGGCCCCCCTTGGGGGACTGAAGCTTTCTTT. Its translation is CASSEGPPWGTEAFF.

The chain links TRBV29-1 to TRBJ1-1; 9 bases line up with TRBD1. Germline V gene lookup returns CDR1 SQVTM and CDR2 ANQGSEA. The CDR3 spans 13 residues. The CDR3 sequence: CGGTGTVNTEAFF. The CDR3 DNA reads TGCGGAGGGACAGGGACTGTGAACACTGAAGCTTTCTTT.

The chain links TRBV27 to TRBJ1-1, with D possibly TRBD1 on 6 matching bases. CDR1 is MNHEY, CDR2 SMNVEV, per germline (reference sequence). This CDR3 region has 14 residues. V was clipped by 10 bases and J by 5 bases, with 20 bases between them. In DNA form, the CDR3 reads TGTGCCACCTGGGGGGGAGGGGGGCGGACTGAAGCTTTCTTT. Its translation is CATWGGGGRTEAFF.

This CDR3 is CASSLVTPLAGTETQYF. The CDR3 nucleotides read TGTGCCAGCAGTTTAGTTACCCCGCTAGCGGGGACAGAGACCCAGTACTTC. The chain combines TRBV27 with TRBJ2-5; 9 positions match TRBD2. The CDR3 is made up of 17 amino acids. V lost 2 bases, J lost 4 bases, and 11 bases stayed unmatched. CDR1 is MNHEY, CDR2 SMNVEV, per germline (reference sequence).

This clone has a single count. For the CDR3, the DNA is TGTGCCAGTAGTGAGGGACTAGCGGGTCTAAGGTCCTACAATGAGCAGTTCTTC. Encoded protein: CASSEGLAGLRSYNEQFF. The rearrangement uses TRBV19 and TRBJ2-1, with 12 bases identical to TRBD2. Germline V gives CDR1 LNHDA, CDR2 SQIVND (reference sequence). The V segment lost 5 bases and the J segment 1 base; nucleotides outside the gene matches: 9. CDR3 length: 18 amino acids.

This clone was found once. The chain employs TRBV7-9 and TRBJ1-4; D call uncertain. Germline V CDR1 and CDR2: SEHNR, FQNEAQ (reference sequence). V lost 5 bases, J lost 13 bases, and 20 bases lay in between. This CDR3 spans 14 amino acids. The CDR3 bases are TGTGCCAGCAGCCCTTCCATGGACGGCCAACGACTGTTTTTT. This codes for CASSPSMDGQRLFF. Drawing the rest from reference TRBV7-9 and TRBJ1-4, the complete variable domain is DTGVSQNPRHKITKRGQNVTFRCDPISEHNRLYWYRQTLGQGPEFLTYFQNEAQLEKSRLLSDRFSAERPKGSFSTLEIQRTEQGDSAMYLCASSPSMDGQRLFFGSGTQLSVL.

A single count supports this clone. This sequence joins TRBV3-1 (or the pseudogene TRBV3-2) and TRBJ2-5; 7 bases are a match to TRBD1. Germline assignment: CDR1 LGHDT and CDR2 YNNKEL (reference sequence). V shed 4 bases and J 1 base; nucleotides not matched to a gene: 3. This CDR3 comprises 14 residues. The CDR3 DNA is TGTGCCAGCAGCCCCGACAGGGCCCAAGAGACCCAGTACTTC. As protein: CASSPDRAQETQYF.

V usage is TRBV4-2 and J usage is TRBJ1-1; no firm D call. The CDR3 runs 16 residues. Trimming left V 2 bases short and J 1 base short, with 14 bases between. Germline V gene lookup returns CDR1 LGHNA and CDR2 YNFKEQ. The CDR3 protein is CASSQHSTPRNTEAFF. CDR3 DNA: TGTGCCAGCAGCCAACACTCGACACCTCGGAACACTGAAGCTTTCTTT.

The gene calls are TRBV25-1 and TRBJ1-1; TRBD1 matches 11 bases. This CDR3 is built from 16 residues. The germline V gene encodes CDR1 MGHDK and CDR2 SYGVNS. V lost 3 bases to trimming and J lost 4 bases; unmatched junction nucleotides: 7. This chain's CDR3 is CASSDTSGQGATEAFF. The CDR3 DNA follows: TGTGCCAGCAGTGACACCTCAGGACAGGGGGCCACTGAAGCTTTCTTT. The full variable domain, its missing parts supplied by reference TRBV25-1 and TRBJ1-1, is EADIYQTPRYLVIGTGKKITLECSQTMGHDKMYWYQQDPGMELHLIHYSYGVNSTEKGDLSSESTVSRIRTEHFPLTLESARPSHTSQYLCASSDTSGQGATEAFFGQGTRLTVV.

The chain carries TRBV5-8 and TRBJ1-2; D is undetermined. Trimming left V 7 bases short and J 1 base short, with 14 bases between. Germline loops: CDR1 SGHTS, CDR2 YDEGEE. The CDR3 covers 14 residues. The CDR3 coding sequence is TGTGCCAGCCCCGGGTCCGACTTTAACTATGGCTACACCTTC. Protein sequence: CASPGSDFNYGYTF.

Only one count was recorded for this clone. CDR3 nucleotide sequence: TGTGCCAGCAGTGAAGAGGCGGCCTCCTACGAGCAGTACTTC. It specifies CASSEEAASYEQYF. This chain links TRBV2 with TRBJ2-7; D unclear. In germline, CDR1 is SNHLY, CDR2 FYNNEI. The V end was cut by 1 base, the J end by 0 bases, with 7 bases between. This CDR3 has 14 amino acids.

This chain joins TRBV6-5 and TRBJ2-5, with D uncertain. The CDR3 length is 11 residues. Trimming cost V 6 bases and J 5 bases, with 7 bases left between them. The germline gives CDR1 MNHEY, CDR2 SVGAGI. This chain's CDR3 is CASRGFETQYF. Written as DNA, the CDR3 is TGTGCCAGCAGGGGATTTGAGACCCAGTACTTC.

This clone was detected a few times. The rearrangement uses TRBV13 and TRBJ1-2; the match to TRBD1 covers 8 bases. J lost 2 bases, V lost 5 bases, and 4 bases had no gene match. In germline, CDR1 is PRHDT, CDR2 FYEKMQ (reference sequence). This CDR3 contains 14 residues. The CDR3 DNA reads as TGTGCCAGCAGCGCCCGGACAGGGAACTATGGCTACACCTTC. Protein product: CASSARTGNYGYTF. Based on the CDR3 plus reference TRBV13 and TRBJ1-2, the full variable domain is AAGVIQSPRHLIKEKRETATLKCYPIPRHDTVYWYQQGPGQDPQFLISFYEKMQSDKGSIPDRFSAQQFSDYHSELNMSSLELGDSALYFCASSARTGNYGYTFGSGTRLTVV.

The chain couples TRBV7-9 to TRBJ1-2, with 7 bases fitting TRBD1. J lost 3 bases, V lost 0 bases, and 4 bases had no gene match. The germline CDR1 and CDR2 sequences are SEHNR and FQNEAQ (reference sequence). The CDR3 totals 15 residues. This chain's CDR3 is CASSLAYDRDYGYTF. In nucleotides, the CDR3 is TGTGCCAGCAGCTTAGCGTACGACAGGGACTATGGCTACACCTTC.

The CDR3 region has the DNA TGTGCCAGTATCATGAGAGGGGATAGCAATCAGCCCCAGCATTTT. Encoded protein: CASIMRGDSNQPQHF. The rearrangement joins TRBV19 to TRBJ1-5; maybe TRBD1 (5 bases). Germline V gives CDR1 LNHDA, CDR2 SQIVND (reference sequence). The V end lost 7 bases, the J end lost 0 bases, and 13 bases lay between the germline ends. This CDR3 has 15 amino acids.

This rearrangement joins TRBV6-5 to TRBJ2-7; D not resolved. The germline V gene encodes CDR1 MNHEY and CDR2 SVGAGI. This CDR3 comprises 11 residues. The V end was cut by 9 bases, the J end by 6 bases, with 12 bases between. The DNA for the CDR3 is TGTGCCAGTGCCGGTGGCGGCGAGCAGTACTTC. This codes for CASAGGGEQYF.

In the case of this clone: A read error may account for a junction end that differs from germline. This rearrangement joins TRBV2 to TRBJ1-1; 8 nucleotides line up with TRBD1. This CDR3 is built from 12 residues. In germline, CDR1 is SNHLY, CDR2 FYNNEI. The CDR3 region is CASGDRGTEAFF. Written as DNA, the CDR3 is TGTGCCAGCGGTGACAGGGGCACTGAAGCTTTCTTT.

The chain couples TRBV5-1 to TRBJ1-2; TRBD1 matches at 10 bases. The CDR3 loop spans 14 amino acids. V was clipped by 0 bases and J by 6 bases; unmatched bases: 2. Germline values: CDR1 SGHRS, CDR2 YFSETQ. The CDR3 loop reads CASSLGQGAHGYTF. The CDR3 DNA is TGCGCCAGCAGCTTGGGACAGGGGGCTCATGGCTACACCTTC. The entire variable domain, with the rest obtained from reference TRBV5-1 and TRBJ1-2, is as follows: KAGVTQTPRYLIKTRGQQVTLSCSPISGHRSVSWYQQTPGQGLQFLFEYFSETQRNKGNFPGRFSGRQFSNSRSEMNVSTLELGDSALYLCASSLGQGAHGYTFGSGTRLTVV.

This chain connects TRBV12-3 or TRBV12-4 to TRBJ2-7, with TRBD2 matching over 10 bases. Germline trimming cut 10 bases from V and 2 bases from J; bases unmatched to any gene: 5. The CDR3 runs to 13 residues. This CDR3 reads CAIRTSGTYEQYF. For the CDR3, the DNA is TGTGCCATCCGGACTAGCGGAACCTACGAGCAGTACTTC.

This chain uses TRBV4-2 with TRBJ1-2; D is perhaps TRBD1 (6 bases). The V gene's germline CDR1 is LGHNA and CDR2 YNFKEQ. The ends were cut back, 4 bases at V and 10 bases at J, with 19 bases in the middle. CDR3 length equals 14 residues. The CDR3 here is CASSLGGPGKIYTF. CDR3 nucleotides: TGTGCCAGCAGCCTTGGGGGGCCAGGGAAGATCTACACCTTC.